Presented here are 15 T cell receptor beta chains from one specimen sequenced in a study of blood T cell repertoires in COVID-19. The repertoire was sequenced with immunoSEQ multiplex PCR; TCRdb's copy has only in-frame clones and lacks some. The data hold 200,000 to 250,000 clones, with about four fifths observed a single time. Sequencing input: peripheral blood. Source of these receptors: a woman older than 75 with COVID-19, enrolled during active disease.

In its sample, this clone was seen once. The chain joins TRBV6-5 to TRBJ1-5; 7 bases line up with TRBD1. Trimming took 2 bases from V and 6 from J; bases not matched to a gene: 4. Germline V CDR1 and CDR2: MNHEY, SVGAGI. This CDR3 is built from 14 residues. DNA of the CDR3: TGTGCCAGCAGTTACACTTACAGGGGTCAGCCCCAGCATTTT. Protein product: CASSYTYRGQPQHF.

This chain links TRBV5-4 with TRBJ1-1; 8 positions agree with TRBD1. This CDR3 spans 17 amino acids. V trimming: 4 bases; J trimming: 1 base; junction bases outside the gene matches: 12. From germline, CDR1 is SGHNT and CDR2 YYREEE (reference sequence). DNA of the CDR3: TGTGCCAGCAGCAAGGACAGGGTAGGGGTCGGGAACACTGAAGCTTTCTTT. This gives the protein CASSKDRVGVGNTEAFF.

The chain is built from TRBV18 and TRBJ1-5, with D possibly being TRBD1 (6 bases). The CDR3 covers 15 residues. Trimming left V 3 bases short and J 1 base short, with 10 bases between. Germline V gene lookup returns CDR1 KGHSH and CDR2 LQKENI. The CDR3 region is CASSPQGQSNQPQHF. For the CDR3, the DNA is TGTGCCAGCTCACCCCAGGGGCAGAGCAATCAGCCCCAGCATTTT. Full variable domain (remainder filled in from reference TRBV18 and TRBJ1-5): NAGVMQNPRHLVRRRGQEARLRCSPMKGHSHVYWYRQLPEEGLKFMVYLQKENIIDESGMPKERFSAEFPKEGPSILRIQQVVRGDSAAYFCASSPQGQSNQPQHFGDGTRLSIL.

The chain recombines TRBV18 with TRBJ1-4, with TRBD1 as a possible D gene (5 bases). Germline V CDR1 and CDR2: KGHSH, LQKENI. The CDR3 covers 14 residues. Trimming took 3 bases from V and 8 from J, leaving 13 bases between them. The CDR3 DNA is TGTGCCAGCTCACCCCCCGGCAGGGCGGAAAAACTGTTTTTT. Amino acids: CASSPPGRAEKLFF.

The chain joins TRBV3-1 (or the pseudogene TRBV3-2) to TRBJ1-4, with D perhaps matching TRBD1 (6 bases). The CDR3 extends over 15 amino acids. The germline gives CDR1 LGHDT, CDR2 YNNKEL (reference sequence). Trimming removed 0 bases from V and 7 bases from J, with 12 bases in between. Here the CDR3 reads CASSQEPTGLEKLFF. DNA for the CDR3: TGTGCCAGCAGCCAAGAGCCGACAGGTCTTGAAAAACTGTTTTTT.

The rearrangement joins TRBV24-1 to TRBJ1-5; TRBD1 is a possible D gene (6 bases). V lost 5 bases and J 8 bases, leaving 18 bases between the germline ends. The V gene's germline CDR1 is KGHDR and CDR2 SFDVKD. The CDR3 has 15 amino acids. CDR3 coding DNA: TGTGCCACCAGTGCCAATACAGGGTTGGGGGAGCCCCAGCATTTT. It codes for CATSANTGLGEPQHF.

As for this clone: Other DNA sequences in the same sample also yield this CDR3. This rearrangement joins TRBV6-1 to TRBJ2-6; a weak D match, TRBD1 (5 bases). Trimming shortened V by 2 bases and J by 4 bases, and 9 bases separated the two germline ends. The CDR3 has 15 amino acids. Germline assignment: CDR1 MNHNS and CDR2 SASEGT. This chain's CDR3 is CASSEQGSGANVLTF. The CDR3 coding sequence is TGTGCCAGCAGTGAACAGGGTTCAGGGGCCAACGTCCTGACTTTC.

The V and J genes are TRBV3-1 (or the pseudogene TRBV3-2) and TRBJ1-1; D is uncertain. The V end was cut by 0 bases, the J end by 7 bases, with 6 bases between. The CDR3 covers 12 residues. The germline V gene encodes CDR1 LGHDT and CDR2 YNNKEL (reference sequence). CDR3 in DNA: TGTGCCAGCAGCCAAGATAGCCGTGAAGCTTTCTTT. This gives the protein CASSQDSREAFF.

The table lists this clone with a count of one. The chain carries TRBV20-1 and TRBJ1-2; D perhaps matches TRBD1 (5 bases). V lost 3 bases and J lost 5, with 13 bases in between. The CDR3 covers 13 residues. Germline CDR1 and CDR2: DFQATT and SNEGSKA (reference sequence). The CDR3 reads CSASGGAGYGYTF. The CDR3 region has the DNA TGCAGTGCTAGTGGCGGGGCAGGGTATGGCTACACCTTC.

The chain uses TRBV9 and TRBJ1-4; weak D call: TRBD1 (5 bases). Deletions cut 3 bases from V and 5 bases from J, with 17 bases between. The CDR3 has 16 amino acids. CDR1 SGDLS and CDR2 YYNGEE come from the germline V gene. Here the CDR3 reads CASSGPPGLRNEKLFF. In DNA, the CDR3 is TGTGCCAGCAGCGGTCCACCGGGACTTAGGAATGAAAAACTGTTTTTT. Based on the CDR3 plus reference TRBV9 and TRBJ1-4, the full variable domain is DSGVTQTPKHLITATGQRVTLRCSPRSGDLSVYWYQQSLDQGLQFLIQYYNGEERAKGNILERFSAQQFPDLHSELNLSSLELGDSALYFCASSGPPGLRNEKLFFGSGTQLSVL.

In DNA, the CDR3 is TGTGCCAGCAGCCATTCCCCCCTAGCGGGCCATGCCTACGAGCAGTACTTC. Its translation: CASSHSPLAGHAYEQYF. V gene TRBV14 combines with J gene TRBJ2-7, with 8 bases lining up with TRBD2. Germline loops: CDR1 SGHDN, CDR2 FVKESK. Unmatched junction bases numbered 12, after V lost 3 bases and J lost 2 bases. The CDR3 is 17 amino acids.

V and J are TRBV4-2 and TRBJ2-2, with D possibly TRBD1 on 5 matching bases. Germline CDR1 reads LGHNA; CDR2 reads YNFKEQ. V lost 1 base and J 0 bases, leaving 9 bases between the germline ends. The CDR3 runs 16 residues. The CDR3: CASSQVSTANTGELFF. The CDR3 DNA reads TGTGCCAGCAGCCAAGTCTCGACAGCGAACACCGGGGAGCTGTTTTTT.

This clone showed up just once. The chain couples TRBV7-2 to TRBJ1-2; unclear D gene. Trimming stripped 5 bases from V and 5 bases from J, with 21 bases between. The CDR3 is 16 amino acids. The germline gives CDR1 SGHTA, CDR2 FQGNSA. The CDR3 spells CASSLSSSLIGYGYTF. CDR3 sequence (DNA): TGTGCCAGCAGCCTTTCTTCTAGTCTAATAGGATATGGCTACACCTTC.

The chain has TRBV20-1 and TRBJ2-7; no reliable D call. CDR3 length equals 11 residues. Trimming took 3 bases from V and 5 from J, leaving 8 bases between them. Germline-derived CDR1 and CDR2 are DFQATT and SNEGSKA (reference sequence). CDR3 residues: CSASIFDEQYF. The CDR3 DNA is TGCAGTGCTAGTATCTTCGACGAGCAGTACTTC.

There are a few counts of this clone. The same CDR3 arises from other DNA sequences in this sample as well. The chain is built from TRBV4-2 and TRBJ1-5; maybe TRBD1 (6 bases). Germline lookup yields CDR1 LGHNA and CDR2 YNFKEQ. The V and J ends lost 3 bases and 6 bases respectively, with 15 bases between them. The CDR3 sequence is 15 residues long. CDR3 in amino acids: CASSQAGQGTQPQHF. The CDR3 DNA reads TGTGCCAGCAGCCAGGCCGGGCAGGGGACTCAGCCCCAGCATTTT.